This entry is about one TCR beta chain. J was trimmed by 2 bases and V by 2 bases; bases with no gene match: 17. The CDR3 has 19 residues. Germline V gene data show CDR1 as SQVTM and CDR2 as ANQGSEA. This sample is part of a study of shared T cell receptors in the human thymus. The table came from immunoSEQ multiplex PCR; TCRdb's copy has only in-frame clones and leaves some out. The sample has around 730,000 clones; roughly 88% are singletons. The same data also contributed to another study, on human thymus T cells. This second study says: Resected material from corrective heart surgery provided the thymus tissue analysed. There appeared to be biased usage of V and J genes in thymic and blood repertoires. Related studies found that unrelated individuals share highly overlapping thymic repertoires.

What was sequenced was thymocytes. This TCR was sampled from a girl under three years old with a congenital heart defect. The genes are TRBV29-1 and TRBJ1-3; 8 positions agree with TRBD1. CDR3 loop: CSVEFVRDRTNNPGNTIYF. The DNA of the CDR3 is TGCAGCGTTGAATTTGTTAGGGACAGGACAAATAACCCTGGAAACACCATATATTTT.